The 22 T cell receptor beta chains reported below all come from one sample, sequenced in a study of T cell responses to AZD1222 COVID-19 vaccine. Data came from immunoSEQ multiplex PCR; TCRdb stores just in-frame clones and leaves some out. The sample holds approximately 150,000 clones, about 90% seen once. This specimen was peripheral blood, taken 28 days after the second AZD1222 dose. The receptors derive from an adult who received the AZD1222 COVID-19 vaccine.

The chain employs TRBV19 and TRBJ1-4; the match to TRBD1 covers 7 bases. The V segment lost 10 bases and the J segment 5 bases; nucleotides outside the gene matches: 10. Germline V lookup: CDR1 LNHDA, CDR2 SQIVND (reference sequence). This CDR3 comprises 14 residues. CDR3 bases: TGTGCCACCGCTTCGGGACAGACAAATGAAAAACTGTTTTTT. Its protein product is CATASGQTNEKLFF.

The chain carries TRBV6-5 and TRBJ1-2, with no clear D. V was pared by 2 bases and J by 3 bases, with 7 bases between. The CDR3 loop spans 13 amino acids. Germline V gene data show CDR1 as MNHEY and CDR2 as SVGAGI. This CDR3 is CASSYHTYYGYTF. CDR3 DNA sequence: TGTGCCAGCAGTTACCACACTTACTATGGCTACACCTTC.

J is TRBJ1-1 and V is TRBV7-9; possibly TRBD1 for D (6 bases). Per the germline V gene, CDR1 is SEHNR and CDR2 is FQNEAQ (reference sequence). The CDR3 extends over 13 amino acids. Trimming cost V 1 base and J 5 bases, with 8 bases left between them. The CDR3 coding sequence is TGTGCCAGCAGCTTAGAGGGGGGGACTGAAGCTTTCTTT. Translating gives CASSLEGGTEAFF.

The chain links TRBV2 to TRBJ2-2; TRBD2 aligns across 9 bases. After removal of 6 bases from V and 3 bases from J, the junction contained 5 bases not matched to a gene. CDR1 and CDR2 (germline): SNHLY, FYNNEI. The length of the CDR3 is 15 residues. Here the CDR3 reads CASSGTSQYTGELFF. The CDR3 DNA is TGTGCCAGCAGCGGGACTAGCCAATACACCGGGGAGCTGTTTTTT. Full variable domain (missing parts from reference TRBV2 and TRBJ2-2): EPEVTQTPSHQVTQMGQEVILRCVPISNHLYFYWYRQILGQKVEFLVSFYNNEISEKSEIFDDQFSVERPDGSNFTLKIRSTKLEDSAMYFCASSGTSQYTGELFFGEGSRLTVL.

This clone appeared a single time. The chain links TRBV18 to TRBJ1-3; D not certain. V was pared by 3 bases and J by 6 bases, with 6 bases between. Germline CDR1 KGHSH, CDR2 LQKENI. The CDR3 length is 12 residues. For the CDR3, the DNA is TGTGCCAGCTCACCGGACCAAAACACCATATATTTT. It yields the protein CASSPDQNTIYF.

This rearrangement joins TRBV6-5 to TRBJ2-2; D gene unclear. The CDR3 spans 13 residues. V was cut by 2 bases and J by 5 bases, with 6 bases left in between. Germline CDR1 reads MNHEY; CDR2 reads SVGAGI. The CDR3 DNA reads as TGTGCCAGCAGTTACGGGCGGACCGGGGAGCTGTTTTTT. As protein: CASSYGRTGELFF.

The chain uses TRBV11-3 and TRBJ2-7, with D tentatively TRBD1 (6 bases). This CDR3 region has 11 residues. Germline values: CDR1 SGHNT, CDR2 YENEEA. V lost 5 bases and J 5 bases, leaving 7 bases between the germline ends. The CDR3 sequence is CASSRDNEQYF. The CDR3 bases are TGTGCCAGCAGCCGGGACAACGAGCAGTACTTC.

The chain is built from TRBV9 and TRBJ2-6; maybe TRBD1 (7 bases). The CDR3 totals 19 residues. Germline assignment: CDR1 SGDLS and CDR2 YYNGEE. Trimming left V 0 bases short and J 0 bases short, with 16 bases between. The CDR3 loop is CASSVGQGGFSSGANVLTF. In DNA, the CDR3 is TGTGCCAGCAGCGTAGGTCAGGGGGGCTTCAGCTCTGGGGCCAACGTCCTGACTTTC.

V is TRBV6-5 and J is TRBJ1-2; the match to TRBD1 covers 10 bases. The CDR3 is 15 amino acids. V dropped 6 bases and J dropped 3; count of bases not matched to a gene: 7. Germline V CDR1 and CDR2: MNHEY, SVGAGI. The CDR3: CASRSAGTGDYGYTF. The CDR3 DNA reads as TGTGCCAGCAGGTCTGCCGGGACAGGGGACTATGGCTACACCTTC.

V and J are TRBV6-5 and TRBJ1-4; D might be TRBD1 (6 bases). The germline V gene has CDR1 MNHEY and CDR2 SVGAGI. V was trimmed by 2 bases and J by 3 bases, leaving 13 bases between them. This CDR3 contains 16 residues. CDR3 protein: CASSYRPGQSNEKLFF. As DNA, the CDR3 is TGTGCCAGCAGTTACCGACCCGGACAGTCTAATGAAAAACTGTTTTTT.

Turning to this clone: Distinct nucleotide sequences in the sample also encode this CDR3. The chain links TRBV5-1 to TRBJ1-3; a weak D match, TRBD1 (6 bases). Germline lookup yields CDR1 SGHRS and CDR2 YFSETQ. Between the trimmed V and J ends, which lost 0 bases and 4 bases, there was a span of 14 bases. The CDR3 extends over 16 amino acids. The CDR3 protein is CASSLGYRASGNTIYF. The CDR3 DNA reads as TGCGCCAGCAGCTTGGGCTACAGGGCGAGCGGAAACACCATATATTTT. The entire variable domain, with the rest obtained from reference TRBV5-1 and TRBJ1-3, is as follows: KAGVTQTPRYLIKTRGQQVTLSCSPISGHRSVSWYQQTPGQGLQFLFEYFSETQRNKGNFPGRFSGRQFSNSRSEMNVSTLELGDSALYLCASSLGYRASGNTIYFGEGSWLTVV.

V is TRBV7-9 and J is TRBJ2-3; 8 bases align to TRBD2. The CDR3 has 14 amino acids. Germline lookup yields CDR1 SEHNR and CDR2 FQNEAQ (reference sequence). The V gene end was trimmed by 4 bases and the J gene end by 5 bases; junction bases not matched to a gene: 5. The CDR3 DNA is TGTGCCAGCAGCTCTTCCGGGACTAGAGATACGCAGTATTTT. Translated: CASSSSGTRDTQYF.

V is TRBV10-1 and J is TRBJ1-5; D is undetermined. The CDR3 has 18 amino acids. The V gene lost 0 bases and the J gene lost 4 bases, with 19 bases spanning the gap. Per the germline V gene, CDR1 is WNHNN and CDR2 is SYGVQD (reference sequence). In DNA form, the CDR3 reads TGCGCCAGCAGTGAGTCGAAAGGTCCTACACCCGATAATCAGCCCCAGCATTTT. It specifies CASSESKGPTPDNQPQHF.

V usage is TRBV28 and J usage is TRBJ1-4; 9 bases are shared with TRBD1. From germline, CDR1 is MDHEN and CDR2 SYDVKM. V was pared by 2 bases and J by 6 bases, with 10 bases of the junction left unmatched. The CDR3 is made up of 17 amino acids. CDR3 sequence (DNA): TGTGCCAGCAGTTTAGGATGGACAGGGGATGTAGATGAAAAACTGTTTTTT. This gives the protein CASSLGWTGDVDEKLFF.

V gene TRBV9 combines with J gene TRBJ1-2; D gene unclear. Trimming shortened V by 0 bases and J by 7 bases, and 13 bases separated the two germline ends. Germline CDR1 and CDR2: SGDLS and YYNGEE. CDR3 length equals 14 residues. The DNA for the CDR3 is TGTGCCAGCAGCGTAGGCCCACAAATGTCTGGCTACACCTTC. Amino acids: CASSVGPQMSGYTF.

This chain's CDR3 is CASSQSFSGIRTDTQYF. The CDR3 DNA sequence: TGTGCCAGCAGCCAAAGCTTTAGCGGGATCAGGACAGATACGCAGTATTTT. V gene TRBV3-1 (or the pseudogene TRBV3-2) combines with J gene TRBJ2-3, with 8 bases aligning to TRBD2. This CDR3 comprises 17 residues. V lost 2 bases and J lost 3; bases outside the gene matches: 10. Germline lookup yields CDR1 LGHDT and CDR2 YNNKEL (reference sequence).

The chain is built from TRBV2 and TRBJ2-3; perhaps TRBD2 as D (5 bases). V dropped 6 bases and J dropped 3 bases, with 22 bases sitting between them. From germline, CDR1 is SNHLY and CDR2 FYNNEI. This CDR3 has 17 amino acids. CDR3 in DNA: TGTGCCAGCAGCCCCATCCCCGCTACTAGTCTAACAGATACGCAGTATTTT. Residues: CASSPIPATSLTDTQYF.

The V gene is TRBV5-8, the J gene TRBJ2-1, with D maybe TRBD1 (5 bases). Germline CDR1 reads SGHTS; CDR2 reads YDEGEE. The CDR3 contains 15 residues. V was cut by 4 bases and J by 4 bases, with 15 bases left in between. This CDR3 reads CASSPGLRGYNEQFF. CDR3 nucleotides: TGTGCCAGCAGCCCCGGTCTAAGGGGTTACAATGAGCAGTTCTTC.

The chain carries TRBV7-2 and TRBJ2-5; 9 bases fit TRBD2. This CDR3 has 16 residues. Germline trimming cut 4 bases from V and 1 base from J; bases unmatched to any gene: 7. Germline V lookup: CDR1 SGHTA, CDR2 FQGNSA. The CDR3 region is CASSWVAGDSQETQYF. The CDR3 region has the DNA TGTGCCAGCAGCTGGGTAGCGGGAGATTCCCAAGAGACCCAGTACTTC.

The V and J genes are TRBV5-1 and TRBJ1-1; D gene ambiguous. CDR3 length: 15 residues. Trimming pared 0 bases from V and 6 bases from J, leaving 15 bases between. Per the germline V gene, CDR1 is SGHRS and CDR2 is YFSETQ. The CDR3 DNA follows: TGCGCCAGCAGCTTGGCTTCGGACCGGTTTGCTGAAGCTTTCTTT. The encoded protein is CASSLASDRFAEAFF.

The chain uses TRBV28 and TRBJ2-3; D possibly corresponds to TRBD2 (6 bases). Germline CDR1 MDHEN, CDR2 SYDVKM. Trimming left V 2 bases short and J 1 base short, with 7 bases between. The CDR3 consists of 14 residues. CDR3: CASSLASGTDTQYF. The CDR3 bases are TGTGCCAGCAGTTTAGCTAGCGGCACAGATACGCAGTATTTT.

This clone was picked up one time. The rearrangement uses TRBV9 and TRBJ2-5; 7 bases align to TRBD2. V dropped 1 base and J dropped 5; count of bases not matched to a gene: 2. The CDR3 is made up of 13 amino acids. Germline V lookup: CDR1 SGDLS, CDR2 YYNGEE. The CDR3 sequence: CASSVWDYETQYF. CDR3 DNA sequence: TGTGCCAGCAGCGTATGGGACTACGAGACCCAGTACTTC.